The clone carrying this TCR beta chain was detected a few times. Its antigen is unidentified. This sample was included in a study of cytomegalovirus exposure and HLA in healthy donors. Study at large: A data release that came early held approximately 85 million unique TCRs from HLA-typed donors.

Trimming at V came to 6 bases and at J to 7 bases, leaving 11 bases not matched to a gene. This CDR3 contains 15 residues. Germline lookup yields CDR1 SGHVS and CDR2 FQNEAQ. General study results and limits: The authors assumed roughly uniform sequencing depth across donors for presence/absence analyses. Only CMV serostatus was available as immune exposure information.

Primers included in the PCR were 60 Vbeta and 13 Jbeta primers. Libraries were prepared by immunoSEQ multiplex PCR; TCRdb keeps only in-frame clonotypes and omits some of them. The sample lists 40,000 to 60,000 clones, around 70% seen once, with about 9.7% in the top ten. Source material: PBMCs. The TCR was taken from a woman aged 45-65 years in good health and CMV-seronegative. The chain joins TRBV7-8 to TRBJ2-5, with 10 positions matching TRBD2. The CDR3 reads CASRKKREGKWTQYF. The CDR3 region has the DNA TGTGCCAGCAGGAAAAAGCGGGAGGGAAAATGGACCCAGTACTTC.